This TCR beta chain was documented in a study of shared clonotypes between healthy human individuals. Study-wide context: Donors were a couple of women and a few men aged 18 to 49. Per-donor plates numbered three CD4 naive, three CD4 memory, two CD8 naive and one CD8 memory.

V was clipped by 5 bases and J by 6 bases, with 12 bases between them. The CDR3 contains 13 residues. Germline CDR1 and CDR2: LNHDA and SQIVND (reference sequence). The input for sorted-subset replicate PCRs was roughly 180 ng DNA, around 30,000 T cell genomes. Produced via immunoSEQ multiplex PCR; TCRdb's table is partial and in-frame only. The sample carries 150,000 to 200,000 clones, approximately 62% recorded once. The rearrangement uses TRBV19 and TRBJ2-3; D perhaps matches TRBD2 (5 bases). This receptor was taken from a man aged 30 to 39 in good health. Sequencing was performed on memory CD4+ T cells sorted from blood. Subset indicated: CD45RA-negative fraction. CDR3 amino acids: CASSVLGRDTQYF. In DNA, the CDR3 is TGTGCCAGTAGTGTACTAGGGCGGGATACGCAGTATTTT.